A single sample gave rise to the 9 T cell receptor beta chains below, sequenced in a study of circulating tumor DNA in untreated peripheral T-cell lymphoma (dated by TCRdb to about 2021). The library was generated by the immunoSEQ multiplex PCR assay. Sourced from immuneACCESS, this table was stored by TCRdb with only in-frame sequences that have V and J called. A share of the clones is absent; for the studies checked, an unresolved V gene accounts for under half, and the remainder has no known explanation. The sample data list about 130 clones, and approximately 86% of these were observed just once. Jointly, the top ten make up about 10% of the sample. The sequenced material came from cell-free DNA from blood serum. These receptors were collected from a human donor with peripheral T-cell lymphoma.

The J gene is TRBJ2-7, the V gene TRBV7-8; no definite D call. Germline V gene lookup returns CDR1 SGHVS and CDR2 FQNEAQ. V was cut by 5 bases and J by 2 bases, with 13 bases left in between. CDR3 length: 14 amino acids. CDR3 protein: CASSLSTQPYEQYF. The DNA for the CDR3 is TGTGCCAGCAGCCTATCGACCCAACCCTACGAGCAGTACTTC.

This clone has just one count. The genes are TRBV25-1 and TRBJ2-5; D gene unclear. V was trimmed by 6 bases and J by 5 bases, leaving 19 bases between them. The CDR3 has 15 amino acids. Germline assignment: CDR1 MGHDK and CDR2 SYGVNS. The CDR3 bases are TGTGCCAGCAGCCGAGAGGTTGTGGCGGCGGAGACCCAGTACTTC. Protein sequence: CASSREVVAAETQYF.

The chain links TRBV4-1 to TRBJ2-5; TRBD2 is a possible D gene (5 bases). The CDR3 extends over 14 amino acids. CDR1 is MGHRA, CDR2 YSYEKL, per germline. Trimming removed 0 bases from V and 4 bases from J, with 9 bases in between. CDR3 DNA sequence: TGCGCCAGCAGCCAAGAGAAGCTAGCAGAGACCCAGTACTTC. This encodes CASSQEKLAETQYF.

The V gene is TRBV5-4, the J gene TRBJ1-1; TRBD1 agrees at 9 bases. The CDR3 has 18 amino acids. Germline V lookup: CDR1 SGHNT, CDR2 YYREEE (reference sequence). The V and J ends lost 4 bases and 5 bases, in that order; junction bases with no gene match: 18. The chain's CDR3 is CASSPDRGTDLRWTEAFF. CDR3 DNA sequence: TGTGCCAGCAGCCCTGACAGGGGGACCGACCTAAGGTGGACTGAAGCTTTCTTT.

This clone appeared once. J is TRBJ2-3 and V is TRBV9; TRBD1 aligns across 7 bases. Per the germline V gene, CDR1 is SGDLS and CDR2 is YYNGEE. The junction had 6 bases not matched to a gene; V was cut back by 3 bases and J by 2 bases. The CDR3 extends over 15 amino acids. The CDR3 DNA follows: TGTGCCAGCAGCGCTGCCGGGACAGCCACAGATACGCAGTATTTT. Its protein product is CASSAAGTATDTQYF.

The CDR3 is CASSAGNTYEQYF. In DNA form, the CDR3 reads TGTGCCAGCAGCGCAGGGAATACCTACGAGCAGTACTTC. The chain combines TRBV9 with TRBJ2-7, with TRBD1 as a possible D gene (5 bases). The V and J ends lost 3 bases and 2 bases respectively, with 9 bases between them. CDR1 is SGDLS and CDR2 is YYNGEE in the germline V gene. The CDR3 has 13 residues.

The chain joins TRBV4-1 to TRBJ2-3, with D unresolved. The length of the CDR3 is 16 residues. CDR1 MGHRA and CDR2 YSYEKL come from the germline V gene. The V and J ends lost 1 base and 0 bases respectively, with 11 bases between them. The CDR3 DNA sequence: TGCGCCAGCAGCCAAGGTGAAACTTCTAGCACAGATACGCAGTATTTT. Amino acids: CASSQGETSSTDTQYF.

V is TRBV27 and J is TRBJ2-7; 8 bases are a match to TRBD1. Trimming cost V 5 bases and J 6 bases; bases outside gene matches: 12. This CDR3 is built from 15 residues. Germline CDR1 and CDR2: MNHEY and SMNVEV (reference sequence). CDR3 nucleotide sequence: TGTGCCAGCAGTCGCACGGACAGGGTTACAATCGAGCAGTACTTC. Translating gives CASSRTDRVTIEQYF.

This chain links TRBV5-1 with TRBJ2-7, with D hard to call. There are 12 residues in the CDR3. Per germline, CDR1 SGHRS and CDR2 YFSETQ. V shed 2 bases and J shed 5 bases, with 8 bases lying between them. CDR3 sequence (DNA): TGCGCCAGCAGCTTTCGGGCGGACGAGCAGTACTTC. Amino acid sequence: CASSFRADEQYF.